What follows are 19 T cell receptor beta chains derived from one specimen sequenced in a study of blood T cell repertoires in COVID-19. Only in-frame clones appear in the TCRdb table, and some are missing; sequencing was by immunoSEQ multiplex PCR. The table has just over 650,000 clones, 80% to 90% seen once. Sequencing was performed on peripheral blood. These TCRs come from a woman younger than 35 with acute or convalescent COVID-19.

V usage is TRBV3-1 (or the pseudogene TRBV3-2) and J usage is TRBJ2-7; D call uncertain. The CDR3 is 15 residues long. V lost 3 bases and J 2 bases, leaving 14 bases between the germline ends. Germline CDR1 and CDR2: LGHDT and YNNKEL (reference sequence). CDR3 DNA sequence: TGTGCCAGCAGCCAGGGTCCTACAGAGACCTACGAGCAGTACTTC. Translated, it gives CASSQGPTETYEQYF.

The J gene is TRBJ2-5, the V gene TRBV18; 12 bases map to TRBD2. This CDR3 comprises 19 residues. V shed 6 bases, J shed 5 bases, and the junction held 19 bases outside the gene matches. Germline CDR1 and CDR2: KGHSH and LQKENI. CDR3: CASSLNPGTSGSQRETQYF. CDR3 bases: TGTGCCAGCTCTCTTAACCCCGGGACTAGCGGGTCCCAGCGGGAGACCCAGTACTTC. Using reference TRBV18 and TRBJ2-5 for the parts outside the CDR3, the full variable domain is NAGVMQNPRHLVRRRGQEARLRCSPMKGHSHVYWYRQLPEEGLKFMVYLQKENIIDESGMPKERFSAEFPKEGPSILRIQQVVRGDSAAYFCASSLNPGTSGSQRETQYFGPGTRLLVL.

The chain links TRBV29-1 to TRBJ1-1, with 10 bases identical to TRBD1. Germline loops: CDR1 SQVTM, CDR2 ANQGSEA. The V and J ends lost 7 bases and 3 bases, in that order; junction bases with no gene match: 5. This CDR3 spans 13 amino acids. The CDR3 here is CSASGTGDTEAFF. CDR3 nucleotide sequence: TGCAGCGCTTCTGGGACAGGGGACACTGAAGCTTTCTTT.

The chain couples TRBV12-5 to TRBJ2-5; tentatively, D is TRBD1 (5 bases). The CDR3 has 16 residues. Looked up from germline, CDR1 is LGHNT and CDR2 is FRNRAP. Trimming left V 5 bases short and J 1 base short, with 17 bases between. The CDR3 DNA is TGTGCTAGTGGTCCCTCCTGGGGCGCTGGCCAAGAGACCCAGTACTTC. Protein sequence: CASGPSWGAGQETQYF.

This clone was seen just once. The chain employs TRBV6-5 and TRBJ1-1; no clear D. The V gene lost 4 bases and the J gene lost 1 base, with 7 bases spanning the gap. This CDR3 comprises 13 residues. Looked up from germline, CDR1 is MNHEY and CDR2 is SVGAGI. For the CDR3, the DNA is TGTGCCAGCAGTTTAGCCTGGAACACTGAAGCTTTCTTT. Residues: CASSLAWNTEAFF.

This chain links TRBV21-1 with TRBJ2-1; the table calls TRBD2, which could not be checked here. TRBV21-1 is given as a pseudogene. CDR3 length: 12 residues. The CDR3 DNA reads as TGTGCCAGCAGCAAAGGAGTAAGTTGGCAGTTCTTC. As protein: CASSKGVSWQFF.

This clone showed up just a few times. The chain joins TRBV5-1 to TRBJ1-2; 9 bases line up with TRBD1. The germline V gene encodes CDR1 SGHRS and CDR2 YFSETQ. The junction had 8 bases not matched to a gene; V was cut back by 0 bases and J by 8 bases. The CDR3 is 15 residues long. For the CDR3, the DNA is TGCGCCAGCAGCTTGGCGTTACAGGGGGCTGGAGGCTACACCTTC. Translation gives CASSLALQGAGGYTF.

The chain couples TRBV29-1 to TRBJ2-2; D ambiguous. CDR1 and CDR2 (germline): SQVTM, ANQGSEA. This CDR3 is built from 14 residues. V lost 2 bases to trimming and J lost 1 base, with 8 bases between them. CDR3 sequence (DNA): TGCAGCGTTGAACTCAGGCTGAACACCGGGGAGCTGTTTTTT. Its translation: CSVELRLNTGELFF.

This sequence joins TRBV11-2 and TRBJ1-2; D not resolved. V was trimmed by 1 base and J by 8 bases, leaving 17 bases between them. Germline V gene data show CDR1 as SGHAT and CDR2 as FQNNGV. This CDR3 comprises 15 residues. The CDR3 spells CASSLGATPRGGYTF. CDR3 DNA sequence: TGTGCCAGCAGCTTAGGTGCCACTCCGCGGGGAGGCTACACCTTC.

The rearrangement links TRBV18 to TRBJ1-2; possible D gene TRBD1, 5 bases. With 3 bases removed from V and 5 bases from J, the gap between germline ends came to 10 bases. CDR3 size: 13 residues. CDR1 is KGHSH, CDR2 LQKENI, per germline. The CDR3 reads CASSPGRVYGYTF. CDR3 DNA sequence: TGTGCCAGCTCACCGGGCAGGGTATATGGCTACACCTTC.

This chain uses TRBV27 with TRBJ2-2; 7 positions agree with TRBD2. Germline assignment: CDR1 MNHEY and CDR2 SMNVEV (reference sequence). V lost 6 bases, J lost 7 bases, and 11 bases stayed unmatched. The CDR3 has 15 residues. The CDR3 is CASRSLGGMRGELFF. The CDR3 DNA reads as TGTGCCAGCAGGTCGTTGGGAGGGATGCGCGGGGAGCTGTTTTTT.

This clone was detected only once. The rearrangement joins TRBV30 to TRBJ2-3, with 7 bases lining up with TRBD2. The CDR3 consists of 17 residues. The V gene end was trimmed by 4 bases and the J gene end by 1 base; junction bases not matched to a gene: 14. The V gene's germline CDR1 is GTSNPN and CDR2 SVGIG (reference sequence). This CDR3 is CAWKGSGTKAGTDTQYF. Written as DNA, the CDR3 is TGTGCCTGGAAGGGGTCGGGGACTAAGGCGGGCACAGATACGCAGTATTTT. The entire variable domain, with the rest obtained from reference TRBV30 and TRBJ2-3, is as follows: SQTIHQWPATLVQPVGSPLSLECTVEGTSNPNLYWYRQAAGRGLQLLFYSVGIGQISSEVPQNLSASRPQDRQFILSSKKLLLSDSGFYLCAWKGSGTKAGTDTQYFGPGTRLTVL.

The chain recombines TRBV13 with TRBJ2-1, with 14 bases lining up with TRBD2. Looked up from germline, CDR1 is PRHDT and CDR2 is FYEKMQ (reference sequence). J gave up 8 bases and V 4 bases, and 16 bases lay outside the gene matches. The CDR3 is 19 amino acids. The DNA for the CDR3 is TGTGCCAGCAGCTCCACCACCGGGACTAGCGGGGGTTTTGTCGATGAGCAGTTCTTC. It specifies CASSSTTGTSGGFVDEQFF.

This chain joins TRBV4-1 and TRBJ1-2; a possible D gene is TRBD1 (5 bases). The length of the CDR3 is 15 residues. Trimming removed 1 base from V and 4 bases from J, with 13 bases in between. From germline, CDR1 is MGHRA and CDR2 YSYEKL. The CDR3 sequence is CASSQVSPGGYGYTF. In nucleotides, the CDR3 is TGCGCCAGCAGCCAAGTGTCGCCGGGGGGCTATGGCTACACCTTC.

The V gene is TRBV19, the J gene TRBJ1-3, with D tentatively TRBD1 (6 bases). The CDR3 covers 13 residues. The V end lost 3 bases, the J end lost 4 bases, and 7 bases lay between the germline ends. Germline CDR1 and CDR2: LNHDA and SQIVND (reference sequence). CDR3 DNA sequence: TGTGCCAGTAGTATCCAGGGGGGAAACACCATATATTTT. It specifies CASSIQGGNTIYF.

The chain couples TRBV6-5 to TRBJ1-1; 11 nucleotides match TRBD1. The CDR3 length is 14 residues. The trim removed 9 bases at V and 7 bases at J, leaving 10 bases unmatched. The germline V gene has CDR1 MNHEY and CDR2 SVGAGI. Here the CDR3 reads CASPTGTGGREAFF. As DNA, the CDR3 is TGTGCCAGTCCTACCGGGACAGGGGGACGTGAAGCTTTCTTT.

This chain uses TRBV6-1 with TRBJ2-1; 8 positions match TRBD2. Germline V CDR1 and CDR2: MNHNS, SASEGT. The CDR3 runs 13 residues. V shed 2 bases and J 12 bases; nucleotides not matched to a gene: 6. As DNA, the CDR3 is TGTGCCAGCAGTGAACGGGGGGGGCTGGGGCAGTTCTTC. It specifies CASSERGGLGQFF.

The chain employs TRBV7-2 and TRBJ1-1; tentatively, D is TRBD1 (5 bases). The V gene's germline CDR1 is SGHTA and CDR2 FQGNSA. Trimming left V 5 bases short and J 4 bases short, with 14 bases between. The CDR3 consists of 14 residues. The CDR3 is CASSRYVGVTEAFF. DNA of the CDR3: TGTGCCAGCAGCCGGTACGTAGGGGTCACTGAAGCTTTCTTT.

The genes are TRBV2 and TRBJ1-3; 7 nucleotides align to TRBD1. The germline CDR1 and CDR2 sequences are SNHLY and FYNNEI. There are 16 residues in the CDR3. J lost 4 bases, V lost 3 bases, and 9 bases had no gene match. The CDR3 reads CASSEIKGAAGNTIYF. The CDR3 coding sequence is TGTGCCAGCAGTGAGATAAAGGGGGCGGCAGGAAACACCATATATTTT.